This TCR beta chain derives from a study of CD8 T cells in Susac syndrome. Study summary: Among the Susac syndrome patients who underwent sequencing, about 6 had clinically active disease, while fewer than ten of them were in remission. General study findings and limits: In total CD8+ repertoires, roughly 16 Susac-specific public clones were found, and CD8+ TEMRA repertoires had about five.

A note on this clonotype: Its antigen is currently unknown.

Recently defined diagnostic criteria classed the Susac syndrome patients as definite or probable. Per germline, CDR1 MGHRA and CDR2 YSYEKL. The junction had 8 bases not matched to a gene; V was cut back by 0 bases and J by 5 bases. This CDR3 is 16 amino acids long. An amount of RNA that ranged from roughly 0.45 to 1 ug was reverse transcribed with random hexamers. The authors amplified TCR beta CDR3 across 54 Vbeta and 13 Jbeta using immunoSEQ multiplex PCR. TCRdb processed the immunoSEQ multiplex PCR reads anew with MiXCR; each CDR3 protein has one entry. The table has roughly 76,000 distinct CDR3 sequences, 80% to 95% seen once.

The sample taken for sequencing was CD8+ T cells from PBMCs. The receptor's source is a human donor with Susac syndrome. The chain links TRBV4-1 to TRBJ2-7; 9 positions match TRBD2. This CDR3 reads CASSQDGVAGVDEQYF. The DNA for the CDR3 is TGCGCCAGCAGCCAAGATGGGGTAGCGGGAGTCGACGAGCAGTACTTC.